Below, 27 T cell receptor beta chains from the same sample are listed, as sequenced in a study of T cell responses to AZD1222 COVID-19 vaccine. Clones were read by immunoSEQ multiplex PCR, and TCRdb kept only the in-frame ones, dropping some. The sample holds fewer than 200,000 clones, 88% seen once. Sample: peripheral blood, taken 28 days after the second AZD1222 dose. These receptors were taken from an adult who received the AZD1222 COVID-19 vaccine.

This clone was picked up one time. The chain carries TRBV5-1 and TRBJ2-5; D uncertain. Germline V lookup: CDR1 SGHRS, CDR2 YFSETQ. V was cut by 3 bases and J by 3 bases, with 12 bases left in between. The CDR3 covers 14 residues. The CDR3 spells CASSSGLKEETQYF. DNA for the CDR3: TGCGCCAGCAGCTCGGGCTTGAAGGAAGAGACCCAGTACTTC.

CDR3 amino acids: CATSSWTSGRTVNNEQFF. The DNA of the CDR3 is TGTGCCACCAGTTCCTGGACTAGCGGGAGAACGGTGAACAATGAGCAGTTCTTC. V and J are TRBV24-1 and TRBJ2-1; TRBD2 matches 13 bases. CDR3 size: 18 residues. The junction had 12 bases not matched to a gene; V was cut back by 6 bases and J by 5 bases. Germline loops: CDR1 KGHDR, CDR2 SFDVKD.

The sample holds a few counts of this clone. The chain's CDR3 is CASSEEQPQHF. The CDR3 region has the DNA TGTGCCAGCAGTGAGGAGCAGCCCCAGCATTTT. The genes are TRBV28 and TRBJ1-5, with D unclear. Trimming shortened V by 5 bases and J by 7 bases, and 6 bases separated the two germline ends. The CDR3 spans 11 residues. Per germline, CDR1 MDHEN and CDR2 SYDVKM.

The V gene is TRBV7-2, the J gene TRBJ2-6; the D is unclear. The CDR3 covers 15 residues. Germline CDR1 and CDR2: SGHTA and FQGNSA. Trimming shortened V by 8 bases and J by 6 bases, and 17 bases separated the two germline ends. This CDR3 reads CASGRYGLEANVLTF. The CDR3 coding sequence is TGTGCCAGCGGCAGGTACGGGTTGGAGGCCAACGTCCTGACTTTC.

The genes are TRBV5-4 and TRBJ2-3; 8 nucleotides agree with TRBD2. CDR3 length equals 14 residues. Germline V gene sequence: CDR1 SGHNT, CDR2 YYREEE (reference sequence). Germline trimming cut 4 bases from V and 3 bases from J; bases unmatched to any gene: 4. The CDR3 sequence: CASSLGLATDTQYF. CDR3 DNA: TGTGCCAGCAGCCTCGGACTAGCAACAGATACGCAGTATTTT.

The chain combines TRBV28 with TRBJ1-2; 12 positions match TRBD1. The V gene end was trimmed by 4 bases and the J gene end by 8 bases; junction bases not matched to a gene: 11. This CDR3 is 16 amino acids long. Looked up from germline, CDR1 is MDHEN and CDR2 is SYDVKM. CDR3 DNA sequence: TGTGCCAGCAGTTCACCACCGGGACAGGGGGCGCGGGGCTACACCTTC. Its translation is CASSSPPGQGARGYTF.

The chain is built from TRBV21-1 and TRBJ2-7. TRBV21-1 has pseudogene status. The CDR3 consists of 14 residues. CDR3 sequence (DNA): TGTGCCAGCAGCAAGATGGGAAACTCCTACGAGCAGTACTTC. Amino acid sequence: CASSKMGNSYEQYF.

V usage is TRBV5-1 and J usage is TRBJ2-7; D might be TRBD1 (6 bases). This CDR3 is built from 13 residues. Germline values: CDR1 SGHRS, CDR2 YFSETQ. With 7 bases removed from V and 0 bases from J, the gap between germline ends came to 11 bases. The CDR3 region is CASGVTGSYEQYF. CDR3 bases: TGCGCCAGCGGGGTGACAGGCTCCTACGAGCAGTACTTC.

This rearrangement joins TRBV11-2 to TRBJ1-6; possibly TRBD1 for D (5 bases). Germline loops: CDR1 SGHAT, CDR2 FQNNGV. V lost 5 bases and J 2 bases, leaving 13 bases between the germline ends. CDR3 length equals 16 residues. CDR3 DNA sequence: TGTGCCAGCAGCCGGACCGGGACTACCTATAATTCACCCCTCCACTTT. Protein: CASSRTGTTYNSPLHF.

The chain joins TRBV19 to TRBJ1-2, with D possibly matching TRBD1 (6 bases). V lost 0 bases and J 10 bases, leaving 15 bases between the germline ends. Germline V gives CDR1 LNHDA, CDR2 SQIVND (reference sequence). There are 14 residues in the CDR3. The CDR3 sequence: CASSIDPDRSAYTF. Here the CDR3 DNA reads TGTGCCAGTAGTATAGATCCGGACAGATCGGCCTACACCTTC. Supplemented by reference TRBV19 and TRBJ1-2, the full variable domain reads DGGITQSPKYLFRKEGQNVTLSCEQNLNHDAMYWYRQDPGQGLRLIYYSQIVNDFQKGDIAEGYSVSREKKESFPLTVTSAQKNPTAFYLCASSIDPDRSAYTFGSGTRLTVV.

The chain employs TRBV19 and TRBJ1-2; D gene ambiguous. This CDR3 has 13 amino acids. Germline-derived CDR1 and CDR2 are LNHDA and SQIVND (reference sequence). Deletions cut 6 bases from V and 6 bases from J, with 14 bases between. The CDR3 DNA reads as TGTGCCAGTAGGTCAAGCCAGGAAGATGGCTACACCTTC. This encodes CASRSSQEDGYTF. The variable domain in full, completed from reference TRBV19 and TRBJ1-2, reads DGGITQSPKYLFRKEGQNVTLSCEQNLNHDAMYWYRQDPGQGLRLIYYSQIVNDFQKGDIAEGYSVSREKKESFPLTVTSAQKNPTAFYLCASRSSQEDGYTFGSGTRLTVV.

The chain employs TRBV5-1 and TRBJ2-2, with D unclear. The CDR3 has 14 residues. Trimming left V 0 bases short and J 1 base short, with 4 bases between. Germline CDR1 is SGHRS and CDR2 is YFSETQ. CDR3 bases: TGCGCCAGCAGCTTGGTGCAGAACACCGGGGAGCTGTTTTTT. Translating gives CASSLVQNTGELFF.

The CDR3 DNA is TGTGCCAGCTCACCACGTGACCCGACAAGTTCAAGGGGCTACACCTTC. It translates to CASSPRDPTSSRGYTF. V usage is TRBV18 and J usage is TRBJ1-2; the D is unclear. This CDR3 is built from 16 residues. Trimming stripped 1 base from V and 8 bases from J, with 20 bases between. Germline V lookup: CDR1 KGHSH, CDR2 LQKENI. Variable domain in full (rest from reference TRBV18 and TRBJ1-2): NAGVMQNPRHLVRRRGQEARLRCSPMKGHSHVYWYRQLPEEGLKFMVYLQKENIIDESGMPKERFSAEFPKEGPSILRIQQVVRGDSAAYFCASSPRDPTSSRGYTFGSGTRLTVV.

The rearrangement joins TRBV21-1 to TRBJ2-7; the table's D call TRBD2 went unverified against the DNA. TRBV21-1 is a recognized pseudogene. The CDR3 is made up of 14 amino acids. The CDR3 DNA sequence: TGTGCCAGCAGCAAAGTTTGGGAGTCCTACGAGCAGTACTTC. This sequence encodes CASSKVWESYEQYF.

DNA for the CDR3: TGTGCCAGTAGTATCGGAACAGAGGGCAAGACCCAGTACTTC. Protein: CASSIGTEGKTQYF. J is TRBJ2-5 and V is TRBV19, with a weak D call TRBD2 (5 bases). The CDR3 covers 14 residues. The germline V gene encodes CDR1 LNHDA and CDR2 SQIVND (reference sequence). The V and J ends lost 3 bases and 6 bases respectively, with 14 bases between them.

The CDR3 sequence: CASSPGTGGNYGYTF. The CDR3 DNA reads TGTGCCAGCTCACCAGGGACAGGGGGGAACTATGGCTACACCTTC. V usage is TRBV18 and J usage is TRBJ1-2; 11 bases are a match to TRBD1. Germline V gene sequence: CDR1 KGHSH, CDR2 LQKENI. V lost 2 bases, J lost 2 bases, and 1 base stayed unmatched. This CDR3 has 15 amino acids.

CDR3 sequence: CASSLGLAGSETQYF. In nucleotides, the CDR3 is TGTGCCAGCAGCTTGGGACTAGCGGGTTCAGAGACCCAGTACTTC. This chain connects TRBV5-4 to TRBJ2-5, with TRBD2 identical over 10 bases. The length of the CDR3 is 15 residues. Germline values: CDR1 SGHNT, CDR2 YYREEE (reference sequence). After removal of 0 bases from V and 4 bases from J, the junction contained 3 bases not matched to a gene.

The J gene is TRBJ2-5, the V gene TRBV3-1 (or the pseudogene TRBV3-2); D gene uncertain. The CDR3 contains 17 residues. Germline V lookup: CDR1 LGHDT, CDR2 YNNKEL (reference sequence). The germline V and J ends were trimmed by 0 bases and 6 bases, with 20 bases remaining between them. The CDR3 nucleotides are TGTGCCAGCAGCCAAGACAGCAGCGACCTGTTGGGGAAGACCCAGTACTTC. As protein: CASSQDSSDLLGKTQYF.

The genes are TRBV27 and TRBJ1-4; 7 bases are a match to TRBD1. From germline, CDR1 is MNHEY and CDR2 SMNVEV (reference sequence). There are 12 residues in the CDR3. Trimming removed 6 bases from V and 8 bases from J; junction bases left unmatched: 3. Here the CDR3 DNA reads TGTGCCAGCAGGACAGGGAACGAAAAACTGTTTTTT. Translated, it gives CASRTGNEKLFF.

V is TRBV6-5 and J is TRBJ2-1; 7 bases are shared with TRBD1. The germline CDR1 and CDR2 sequences are MNHEY and SVGAGI. J gave up 5 bases and V 0 bases, and 7 bases lay outside the gene matches. The CDR3 extends over 16 amino acids. The CDR3 loop is CASSYSGRGLHNEQFF. The CDR3 DNA reads TGTGCCAGCAGTTACTCAGGCAGGGGGTTGCACAATGAGCAGTTCTTC.

The rearrangement joins TRBV10-3 to TRBJ1-3, with D perhaps TRBD1 (5 bases). The CDR3 runs 14 residues. The V end lost 8 bases, the J end lost 2 bases, and 13 bases lay between the germline ends. CDR1 is ENHRY and CDR2 is SYGVKD in the germline V gene. The CDR3 DNA is TGTGCCATCGGACCACAGGTTCCTGGAAACACCATATATTTT. Protein: CAIGPQVPGNTIYF.

This clone was observed once. This chain connects TRBV28 to TRBJ2-7; D unresolved. The germline gives CDR1 MDHEN, CDR2 SYDVKM. Trimming stripped 2 bases from V and 3 bases from J, with 8 bases between. CDR3 length: 13 amino acids. CDR3 region: CASSLNSHYEQYF. CDR3 nucleotide sequence: TGTGCCAGCAGTTTAAATTCCCACTACGAGCAGTACTTC. The full variable domain, in which reference TRBV28 and TRBJ2-7 provide the parts outside the CDR3, is DVKVTQSSRYLVKRTGEKVFLECVQDMDHENMFWYRQDPGLGLRLIYFSYDVKMKEKGDIPEGYSVSREKKERFSLILESASTNQTSMYLCASSLNSHYEQYFGPGTRLTVT.

The chain is built from TRBV19 and TRBJ1-5; no definite D call. Germline loops: CDR1 LNHDA, CDR2 SQIVND (reference sequence). Trimming pared 11 bases from V and 0 bases from J, leaving 11 bases between. The CDR3 consists of 13 residues. CDR3 sequence reads: CASRPYSNQPQHF. The CDR3 DNA sequence: TGTGCCTCCCGACCGTATAGCAATCAGCCCCAGCATTTT.

The rearrangement links TRBV18 to TRBJ2-5; D perhaps matches TRBD2 (6 bases). The CDR3 is 13 residues long. V was trimmed by 6 bases and J by 4 bases, leaving 12 bases between them. Per germline, CDR1 KGHSH and CDR2 LQKENI. This CDR3 reads CASSDPAGETQYF. The CDR3 DNA is TGTGCCAGCTCGGACCCAGCGGGAGAGACCCAGTACTTC.

The rearrangement joins TRBV5-1 to TRBJ2-2; perhaps D is TRBD1 or TRBD2 (5 bases each). This CDR3 has 15 amino acids. The germline CDR1 and CDR2 sequences are SGHRS and YFSETQ. V was cut by 0 bases and J by 5 bases, with 11 bases left in between. The CDR3 reads CASSLGGAGTGELFF. CDR3 nucleotides: TGCGCCAGCAGCTTGGGGGGAGCAGGGACCGGGGAGCTGTTTTTT.

V usage is TRBV28 and J usage is TRBJ2-3; no clear D gene. V lost 6 bases and J 6 bases, leaving 10 bases between the germline ends. There are 12 residues in the CDR3. Per the germline V gene, CDR1 is MDHEN and CDR2 is SYDVKM. CDR3 sequence reads: CASSGSPDTQYF. DNA for the CDR3: TGTGCCAGCAGCGGCAGTCCGGATACGCAGTATTTT. The whole variable domain, filled in from reference TRBV28 and TRBJ2-3, reads DVKVTQSSRYLVKRTGEKVFLECVQDMDHENMFWYRQDPGLGLRLIYFSYDVKMKEKGDIPEGYSVSREKKERFSLILESASTNQTSMYLCASSGSPDTQYFGPGTRLTVL.

V gene TRBV5-1 combines with J gene TRBJ2-3; TRBD2 is a possible D gene (6 bases). Germline CDR1 and CDR2: SGHRS and YFSETQ. CDR3 length: 14 residues. V was trimmed by 0 bases and J by 6 bases, leaving 11 bases between them. CDR3 DNA sequence: TGCGCCAGCAGCTTGGATACGGCGGGGGATACGCAGTATTTT. Translated, it gives CASSLDTAGDTQYF.